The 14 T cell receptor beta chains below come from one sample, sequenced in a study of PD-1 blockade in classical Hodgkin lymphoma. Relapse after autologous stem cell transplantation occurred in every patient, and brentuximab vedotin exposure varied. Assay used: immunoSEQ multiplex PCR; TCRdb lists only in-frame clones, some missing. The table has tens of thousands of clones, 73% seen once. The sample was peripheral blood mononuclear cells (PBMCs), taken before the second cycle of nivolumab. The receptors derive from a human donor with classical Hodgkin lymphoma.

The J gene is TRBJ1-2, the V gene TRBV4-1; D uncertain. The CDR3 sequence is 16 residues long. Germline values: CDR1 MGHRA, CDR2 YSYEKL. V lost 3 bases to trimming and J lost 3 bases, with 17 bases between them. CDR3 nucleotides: TGCGCCAGCAGCCATGGGCCAGAGGGAGCCTACTATGGCTACACCTTC. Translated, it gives CASSHGPEGAYYGYTF.

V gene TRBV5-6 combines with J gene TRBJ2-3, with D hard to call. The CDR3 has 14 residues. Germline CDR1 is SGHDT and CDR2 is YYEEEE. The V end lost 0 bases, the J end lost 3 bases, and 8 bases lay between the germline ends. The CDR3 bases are TGTGCCAGCAGCTTGGTAGGGTGGACAGATACGCAGTATTTT. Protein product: CASSLVGWTDTQYF.

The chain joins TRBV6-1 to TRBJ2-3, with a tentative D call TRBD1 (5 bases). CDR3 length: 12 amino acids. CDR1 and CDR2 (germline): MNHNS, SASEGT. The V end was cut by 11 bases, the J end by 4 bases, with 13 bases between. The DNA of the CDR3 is TGTGCCGCCCGGACATCCCCAGATACGCAGTATTTT. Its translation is CAARTSPDTQYF.

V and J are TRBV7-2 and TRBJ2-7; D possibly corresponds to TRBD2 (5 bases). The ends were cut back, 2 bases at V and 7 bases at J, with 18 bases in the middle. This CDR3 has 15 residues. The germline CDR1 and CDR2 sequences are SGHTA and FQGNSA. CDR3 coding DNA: TGTGCCAGCAGCTTAAGAGGGAGAGCCTCGGGGGAGCAGTACTTC. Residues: CASSLRGRASGEQYF.

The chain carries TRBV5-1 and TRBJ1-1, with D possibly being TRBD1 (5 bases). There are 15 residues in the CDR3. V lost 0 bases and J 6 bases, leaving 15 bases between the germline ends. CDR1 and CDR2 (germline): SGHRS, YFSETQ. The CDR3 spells CASSLEAGSFPEAFF. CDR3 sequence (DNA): TGCGCCAGCAGCTTGGAGGCAGGGAGTTTCCCTGAAGCTTTCTTT.

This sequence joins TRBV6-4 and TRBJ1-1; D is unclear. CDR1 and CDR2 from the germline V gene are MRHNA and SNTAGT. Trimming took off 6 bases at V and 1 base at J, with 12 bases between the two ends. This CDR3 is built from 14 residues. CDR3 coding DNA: TGTGCCAGCAGGGAAGACGGGAGGAACACTGAAGCTTTCTTT. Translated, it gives CASREDGRNTEAFF.

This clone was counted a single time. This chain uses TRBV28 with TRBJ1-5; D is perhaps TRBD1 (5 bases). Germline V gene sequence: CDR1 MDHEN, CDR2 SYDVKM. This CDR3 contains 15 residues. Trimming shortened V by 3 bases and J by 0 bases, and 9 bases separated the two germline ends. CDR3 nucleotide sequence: TGTGCCAGCAGTTTCCGGACACCTAGCAATCAGCCCCAGCATTTT. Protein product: CASSFRTPSNQPQHF.

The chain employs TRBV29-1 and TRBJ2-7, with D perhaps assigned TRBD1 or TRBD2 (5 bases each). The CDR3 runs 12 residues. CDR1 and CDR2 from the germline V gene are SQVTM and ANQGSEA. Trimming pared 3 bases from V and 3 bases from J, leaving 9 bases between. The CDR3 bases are TGCAGCGTTGAGAGGGGTGGCTACGAGCAGTACTTC. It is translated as CSVERGGYEQYF.

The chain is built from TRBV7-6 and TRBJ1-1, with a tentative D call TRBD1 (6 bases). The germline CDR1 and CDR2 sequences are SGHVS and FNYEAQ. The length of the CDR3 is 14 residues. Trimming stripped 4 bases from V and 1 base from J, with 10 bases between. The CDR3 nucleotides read TGTGCCAGCAGCTCCAGAGGGGGGAACACTGAAGCTTTCTTT. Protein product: CASSSRGGNTEAFF.

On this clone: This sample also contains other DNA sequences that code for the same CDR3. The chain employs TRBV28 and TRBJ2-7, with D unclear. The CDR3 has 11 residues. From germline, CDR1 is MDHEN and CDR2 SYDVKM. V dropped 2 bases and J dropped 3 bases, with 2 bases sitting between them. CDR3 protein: CASSLGYEQYF. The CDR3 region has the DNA TGTGCCAGCAGTTTAGGCTACGAGCAGTACTTC.

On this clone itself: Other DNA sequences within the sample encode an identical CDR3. CDR3 amino acids: CASSLVGGTYEQYF. The DNA of the CDR3 is TGTGCCAGCAGCTTAGTAGGGGGCACCTACGAGCAGTACTTC. The rearrangement uses TRBV7-2 and TRBJ2-7; 7 nucleotides align to TRBD1. The V gene's germline CDR1 is SGHTA and CDR2 FQGNSA. V lost 1 base, J lost 2 bases, and 2 bases stayed unmatched. The CDR3 loop spans 14 amino acids.

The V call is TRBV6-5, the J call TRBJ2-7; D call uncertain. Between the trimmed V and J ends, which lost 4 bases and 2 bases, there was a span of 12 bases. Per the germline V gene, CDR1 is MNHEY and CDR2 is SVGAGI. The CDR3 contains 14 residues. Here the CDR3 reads CASSSRLKAYEQYF. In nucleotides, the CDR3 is TGTGCCAGCAGTTCCCGGTTGAAAGCCTACGAGCAGTACTTC.

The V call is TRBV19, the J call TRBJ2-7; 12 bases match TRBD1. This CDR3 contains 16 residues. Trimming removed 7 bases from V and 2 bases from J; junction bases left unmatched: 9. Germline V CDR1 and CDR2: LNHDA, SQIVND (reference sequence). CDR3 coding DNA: TGTGCCAGTAATTCAGGGACAGGGGGCAGAACCTACGAGCAGTACTTC. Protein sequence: CASNSGTGGRTYEQYF.

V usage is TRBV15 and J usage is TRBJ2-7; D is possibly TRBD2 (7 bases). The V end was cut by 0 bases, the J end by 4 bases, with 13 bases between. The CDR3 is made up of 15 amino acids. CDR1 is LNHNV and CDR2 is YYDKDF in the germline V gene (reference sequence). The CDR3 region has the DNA TGTGCCACCAGCAGAGATGGCGGGGGCGCGTACGAGCAGTACTTC. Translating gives CATSRDGGGAYEQYF.